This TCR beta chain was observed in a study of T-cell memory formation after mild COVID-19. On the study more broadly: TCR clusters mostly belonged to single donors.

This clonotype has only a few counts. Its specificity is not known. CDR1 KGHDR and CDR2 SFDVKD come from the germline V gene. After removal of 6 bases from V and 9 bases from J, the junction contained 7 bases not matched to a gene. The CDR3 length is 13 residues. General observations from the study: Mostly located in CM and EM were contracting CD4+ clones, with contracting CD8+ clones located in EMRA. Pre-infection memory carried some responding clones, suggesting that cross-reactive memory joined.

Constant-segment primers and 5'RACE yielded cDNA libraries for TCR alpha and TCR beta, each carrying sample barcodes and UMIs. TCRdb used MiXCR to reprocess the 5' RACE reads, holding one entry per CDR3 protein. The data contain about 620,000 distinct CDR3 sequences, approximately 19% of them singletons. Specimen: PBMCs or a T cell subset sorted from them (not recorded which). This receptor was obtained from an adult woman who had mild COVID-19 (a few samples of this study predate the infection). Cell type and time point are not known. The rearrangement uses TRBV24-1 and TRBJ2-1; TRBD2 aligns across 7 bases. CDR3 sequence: CATSPLRGSEQFF. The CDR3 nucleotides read TGTGCCACCAGTCCCTTGCGGGGGAGTGAGCAGTTCTTC.